The clone carrying this TCR beta chain has just a few counts. What it binds is unknown. The beta constant-region primer was an equimolar mix of two oligonucleotides covering TRBC1 and TRBC2. Nested alpha and beta constant-region primers with the SP2 primer drove four PCR rounds on ligated cDNA. TCRdb used MiXCR to reprocess the UMI-ligation and nested PCR reads, holding one entry per CDR3 protein. The sample carries 150,000 or so distinct CDR3 sequences, roughly 23% recorded once. This record belongs to a study of naive and memory T cell subsets. Study-wide findings and caveats: Especially in CD8 cells, naive repertoires contained a few larger clonotypes, possibly CD45RA-re-expressing memory cells.

CDR3 length: 14 residues. Trimming took off 2 bases at V and 4 bases at J, with 12 bases between the two ends. Germline CDR1 reads SGDLS; CDR2 reads YYNGEE. The sequenced material came from naive CD4+ T cells from blood. This chain uses TRBV9 with TRBJ2-5; tentatively, D is TRBD1 (6 bases). This clonotype originated in a human donor in good health. CDR3 nucleotides: TGTGCCAGCAGCGTTAGGGACACAAGAGAGACCCAGTACTTC. It specifies CASSVRDTRETQYF.